This TCR beta chain originates from a study of OX40 agonist ivuxolimab in advanced cancers. Study-wide results and limits: Averaged across samples, CD8+ T cells carried more expanded clones than CD4+ did.

Blood got drawn at baseline, again on cycle 4 day 1, and then on cycle 7 day 1. CDR1 is MNHEY and CDR2 is SMNVEV in the germline V gene (reference sequence). V lost 5 bases, J lost 5 bases, and 13 bases lay in between. CDR3 size: 14 residues. Assay used: immunoSEQ multiplex PCR; TCRdb lists only in-frame clones, some missing. Here the sample spans about 62,000 clones, approximately 85% being singletons. This clone was recorded a few times. Its antigen is not identified. This chain joins TRBV27 and TRBJ2-1, with D perhaps assigned TRBD1 or TRBD2 (5 bases each). Sample: CD4+ or CD8+ T cells sorted from blood, taken in a trial of the OX40 agonist ivuxolimab. The TCR was taken from an adult with an advanced solid tumor such as melanoma, head and neck, liver or kidney cancer. The CDR3 region has the DNA TGTGCCAGCAGTATCGGGACCATAAACAATGAGCAGTTCTTC. It encodes CASSIGTINNEQFF.